The T cell receptor (beta chain) under discussion was sequenced for a study of blood T cell repertoires in COVID-19 (dated by TCRdb to the early 2020s). Regarding the study in general: Collaborator samples came from the United States, Italy and Spain and covered acute and convalescent phases of COVID-19. Where available, HLA class I and class II types were obtained from metadata supplied by the sample provider rather than from assay-based typing. Nearly every sample came with metadata listing a de-identified subject ID, COVID-19 status, age in years and sex. The material from the prospective study consisted of cDNA or gDNA derived from T cells, B-cell-depleted T cells, or PBMCs. Samples were obtained from the ongoing ImmuneRACE study (first 160 participants) and from roughly 1,300 subjects provided by 6 global collaborators. The repertoires were made available in a free public database intended to serve as a resource for research on the immune response to SARS-CoV-2. Subjects who had been exposed to COVID-19, were actively infected with it, or had recovered from it provided the deeply sampled blood TCRbeta repertoires that made up the dataset. What the work shows at the level of the full study, not this receptor alone: How much clinical and demographic metadata was included differed by source and by participant, and the metadata was provided uncurated.

Comments on this clone: The antigen this receptor binds is unknown. Nothing much larger sits one base from this clone, and base qualities are not available.

The CDR3 holds 15 amino acids from the cysteine to the phenylalanine. Only CDR3 DNA is held: 45 bases, read in frame from base 1. The germline V gene sets CDR1 to SGHAT and CDR2 to FQNNGV. Relative to germline, V is missing 4 bases and J is missing 10 bases, with 8 bases of the junction outside any gene match. Whole blood was collected in K2EDTA tubes by collaborating institutions according to the institutions' own protocols. Collaborator samples were shipped for TCRbeta analysis as frozen whole blood, isolated PBMCs, or DNA extracted from either sample type. TCRbeta CDR3 regions were amplified from genomic DNA by means of the immunoSEQ Assay, a bias-controlled multiplex PCR. The authors' pipeline ran thus. The number of nucleated cells in each sample was estimated by amplification of reference gene primers within the assay. To quantify the absolute abundance of each unique TCRbeta CDR3 rearrangement, sequence reads were collapsed and filtered. For each sample, productive Simpson clonality was calculated by taking the square root of Simpson's diversity index across productive rearrangements. TCRdb retrieved this table from immuneACCESS and kept in-frame rearrangements only. Not all clones are present; in checked studies, unresolved V genes account for under half, and no reason is known for the remainder. D and trimming were read from the DNA, whereas the V and J calls and clone size are those reported in that table. This sample holds approximately 300,000 clones; roughly 88% were observed only once. In total, the top ten clones hold roughly 4% of the sample.

The source is a woman aged 45-60 years with active or convalescent COVID-19. Sequencing was performed on peripheral blood. This sequence uses TRBV11-2 and TRBJ1-6; 9 middle bases align to TRBD1. For the CDR3, the sequence is CASSSSTGGSSPLHF. The DNA sequence is as follows: TGTGCCAGCAGCTCCTCGACAGGGGGAAGCTCACCCCTCCACTTT.